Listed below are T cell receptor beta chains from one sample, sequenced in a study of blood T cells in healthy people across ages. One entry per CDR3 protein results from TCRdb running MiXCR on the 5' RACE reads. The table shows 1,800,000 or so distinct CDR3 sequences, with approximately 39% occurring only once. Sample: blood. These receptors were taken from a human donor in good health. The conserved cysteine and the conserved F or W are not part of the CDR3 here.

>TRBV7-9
ATREDGSTDTQY
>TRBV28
ASSSRYDRGYEQY
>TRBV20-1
SASGGGGVGGYT
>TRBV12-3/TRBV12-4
ASGSASTDTQY
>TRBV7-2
ASSLATGSRTDTQY
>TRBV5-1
ASSRTGTSGGKDEQF
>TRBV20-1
SARRGAANSPLH
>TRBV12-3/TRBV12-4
ASRRTGRPGFEQY
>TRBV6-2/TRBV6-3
ASSYEDGDGYT
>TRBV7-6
ASSARDRGADTQY
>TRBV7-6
ASSSGQGIEKLF
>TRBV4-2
ASSQELNRGNEQF
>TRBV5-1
ATRTVSTDTQY
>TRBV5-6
ASSHTLGNEQY
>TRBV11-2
ASSLGPRRQTLAKNIQY
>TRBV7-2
ASSLQTGAGANVLT
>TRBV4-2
ASSQDTGFDEQF
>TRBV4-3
ASSPSDFHIGETQY
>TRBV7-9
ASSTWAETRLYEQY
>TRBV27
AGSPSVGTHSYEQY
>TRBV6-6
ASRGGQGKYGYT
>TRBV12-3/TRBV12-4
ASSFSGLLNSPLH
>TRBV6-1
ASRAGTGLYNEQF
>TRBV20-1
SARSGGAQETQY
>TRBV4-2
ASSRPLAGETQY
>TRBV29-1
SAKEGILSYEQY
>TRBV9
ASSVGPSGGLLGDTQY
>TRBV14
ASSQGGRAREQY
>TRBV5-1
ASLEGRGANTQY
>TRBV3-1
ASSQITGEAF
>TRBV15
ATKTDRDYEQF
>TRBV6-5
ASSYSRAGDWVTEAF
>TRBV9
ASSVSGGGDNEQF
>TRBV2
ASSYDRETSTDTQY
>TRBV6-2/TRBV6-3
ASSYSTGGTEAF
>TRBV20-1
SARDLVPNQPQH
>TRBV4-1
ASSQSTGSSNYGYT
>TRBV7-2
ASSFVGGGTGELF
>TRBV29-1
SFLQGRMGTEAF
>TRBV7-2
ASSPSGTRGLHTQY
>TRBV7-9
ASSFSRTGELTWVNEKLF
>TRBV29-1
SVSDRGDHNEQF
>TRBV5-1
ASSAGLAGVVGTDTQY
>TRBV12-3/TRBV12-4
ASRPDTYNEQF
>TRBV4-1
ASSHWWKGLVSHGEQF
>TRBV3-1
ASSRPGAHQPQH
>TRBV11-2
ASSLVPADREVKASGLTDTQY
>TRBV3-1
ASSLGQVTYEQY
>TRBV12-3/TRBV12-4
ASGGISTDTQY
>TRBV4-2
ASGFTGRWFGYT
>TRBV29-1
SVLSGGANEQF
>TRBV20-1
SARESTGYNEQF
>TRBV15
ATSRDGLAGDEQF
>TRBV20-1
SANQFPFNEQF
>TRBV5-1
ASSPITGALDYGHT
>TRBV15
ATSRDLRVLTDTQY
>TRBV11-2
ASSSLGGRGYTEAF
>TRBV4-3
ASSQVSLPSTEAF
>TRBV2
ASSEAGQGYEQY
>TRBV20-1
SARDRVRETQY